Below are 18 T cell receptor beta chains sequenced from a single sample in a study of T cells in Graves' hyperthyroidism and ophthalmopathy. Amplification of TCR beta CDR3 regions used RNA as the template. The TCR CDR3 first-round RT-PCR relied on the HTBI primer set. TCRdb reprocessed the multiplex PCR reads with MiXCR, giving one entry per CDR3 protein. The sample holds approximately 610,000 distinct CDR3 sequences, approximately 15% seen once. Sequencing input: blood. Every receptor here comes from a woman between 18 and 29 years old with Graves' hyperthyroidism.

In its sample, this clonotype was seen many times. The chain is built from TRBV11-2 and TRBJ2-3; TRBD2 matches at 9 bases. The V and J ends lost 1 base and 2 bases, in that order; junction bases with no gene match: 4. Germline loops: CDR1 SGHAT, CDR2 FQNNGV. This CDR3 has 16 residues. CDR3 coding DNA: TGTGCCAGCAGCTTAGCGACTAGCGGCCCCACAGATACGCAGTATTTT. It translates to CASSLATSGPTDTQYF.

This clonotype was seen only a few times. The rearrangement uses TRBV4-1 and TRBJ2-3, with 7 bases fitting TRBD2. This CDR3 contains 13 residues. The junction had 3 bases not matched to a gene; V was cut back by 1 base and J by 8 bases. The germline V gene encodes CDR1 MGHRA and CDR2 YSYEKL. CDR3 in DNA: TGCGCCAGCAGCCAAGGAGGGAGGGGTACGCAGTATTTT. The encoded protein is CASSQGGRGTQYF.

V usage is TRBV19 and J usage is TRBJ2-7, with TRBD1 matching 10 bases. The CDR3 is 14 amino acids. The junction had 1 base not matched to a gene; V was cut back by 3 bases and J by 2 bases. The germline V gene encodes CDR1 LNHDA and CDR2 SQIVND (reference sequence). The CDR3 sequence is CASSIGTGAYEQYF. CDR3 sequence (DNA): TGTGCCAGTAGTATCGGGACAGGGGCCTACGAGCAGTACTTC. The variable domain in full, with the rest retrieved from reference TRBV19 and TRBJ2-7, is DGGITQSPKYLFRKEGQNVTLSCEQNLNHDAMYWYRQDPGQGLRLIYYSQIVNDFQKGDIAEGYSVSREKKESFPLTVTSAQKNPTAFYLCASSIGTGAYEQYFGPGTRLTVT.

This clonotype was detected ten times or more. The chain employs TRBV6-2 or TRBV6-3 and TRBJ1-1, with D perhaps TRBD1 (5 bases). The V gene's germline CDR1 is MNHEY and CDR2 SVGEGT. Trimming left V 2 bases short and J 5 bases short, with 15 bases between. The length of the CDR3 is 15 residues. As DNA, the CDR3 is TGTGCCAGCAGTTACGGTCCCAGGGAGAGGACTGAAGCTTTCTTT. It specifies CASSYGPRERTEAFF.

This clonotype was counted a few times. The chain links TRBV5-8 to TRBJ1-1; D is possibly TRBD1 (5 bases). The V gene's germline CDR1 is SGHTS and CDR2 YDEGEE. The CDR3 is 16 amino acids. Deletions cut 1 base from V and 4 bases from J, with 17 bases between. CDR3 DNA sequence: TGTGCCAGCAGCTTGCGAGGGGAGTGGGGGAGCACTGAAGCTTTCTTT. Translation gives CASSLRGEWGSTEAFF.

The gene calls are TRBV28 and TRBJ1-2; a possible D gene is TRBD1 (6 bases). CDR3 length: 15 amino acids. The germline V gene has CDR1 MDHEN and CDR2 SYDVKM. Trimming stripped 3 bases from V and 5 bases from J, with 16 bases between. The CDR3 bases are TGTGCCAGCAGTTTCCCCTCCGGGACAAATTATGGCTACACCTTC. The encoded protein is CASSFPSGTNYGYTF.

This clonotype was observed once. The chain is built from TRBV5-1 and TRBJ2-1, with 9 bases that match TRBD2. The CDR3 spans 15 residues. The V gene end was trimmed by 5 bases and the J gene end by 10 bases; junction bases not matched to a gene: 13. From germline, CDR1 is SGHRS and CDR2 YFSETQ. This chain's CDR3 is CASRRAGGRASEQFF. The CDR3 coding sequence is TGCGCCAGCAGGAGAGCAGGCGGGAGGGCCTCGGAGCAGTTCTTC. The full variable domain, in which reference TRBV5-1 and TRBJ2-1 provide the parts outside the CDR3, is KAGVTQTPRYLIKTRGQQVTLSCSPISGHRSVSWYQQTPGQGLQFLFEYFSETQRNKGNFPGRFSGRQFSNSRSEMNVSTLELGDSALYLCASRRAGGRASEQFFGPGTRLTVL.

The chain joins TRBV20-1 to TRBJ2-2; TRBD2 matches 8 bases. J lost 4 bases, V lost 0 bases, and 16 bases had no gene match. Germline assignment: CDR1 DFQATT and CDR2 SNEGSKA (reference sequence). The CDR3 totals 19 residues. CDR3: CSARDPASPAGVTTGELFF. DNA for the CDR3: TGCAGTGCTAGAGATCCGGCGTCCCCAGCGGGGGTGACCACCGGGGAGCTGTTTTTT.

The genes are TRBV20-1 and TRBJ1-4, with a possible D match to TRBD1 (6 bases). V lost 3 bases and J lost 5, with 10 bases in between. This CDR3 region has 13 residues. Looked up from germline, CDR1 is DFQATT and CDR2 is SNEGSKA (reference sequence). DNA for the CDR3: TGCAGTGCTAGCACAGGGCTAAATGAAAAACTGTTTTTT. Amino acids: CSASTGLNEKLFF.

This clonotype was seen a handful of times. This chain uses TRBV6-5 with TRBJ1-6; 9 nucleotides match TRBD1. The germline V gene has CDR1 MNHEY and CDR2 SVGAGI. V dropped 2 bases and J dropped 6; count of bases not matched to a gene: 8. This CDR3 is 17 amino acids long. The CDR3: CASSYSTGGFSNSPLHF. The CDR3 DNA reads TGTGCCAGCAGTTACAGCACAGGGGGCTTTTCTAATTCACCCCTCCACTTT.

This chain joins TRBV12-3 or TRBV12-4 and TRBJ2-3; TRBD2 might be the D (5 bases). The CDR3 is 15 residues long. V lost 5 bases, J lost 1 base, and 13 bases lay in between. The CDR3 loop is CASSGSLSGTDTQYF. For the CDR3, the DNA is TGTGCCAGCAGTGGATCCCTTAGCGGCACAGATACGCAGTATTTT.

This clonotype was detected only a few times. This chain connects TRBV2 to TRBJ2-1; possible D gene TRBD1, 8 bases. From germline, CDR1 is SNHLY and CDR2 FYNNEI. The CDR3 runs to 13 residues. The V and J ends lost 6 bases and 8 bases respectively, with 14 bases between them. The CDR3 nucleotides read TGTGCCAGCAGGGTTACAGGGGGGGATGAGCAGTTCTTC. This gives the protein CASRVTGGDEQFF.

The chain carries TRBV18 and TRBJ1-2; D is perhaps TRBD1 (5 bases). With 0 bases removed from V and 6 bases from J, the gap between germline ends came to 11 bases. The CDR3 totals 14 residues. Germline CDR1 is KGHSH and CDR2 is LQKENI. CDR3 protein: CASSPPSGIHGYTF. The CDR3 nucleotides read TGTGCCAGCTCACCACCTTCAGGGATTCATGGCTACACCTTC.

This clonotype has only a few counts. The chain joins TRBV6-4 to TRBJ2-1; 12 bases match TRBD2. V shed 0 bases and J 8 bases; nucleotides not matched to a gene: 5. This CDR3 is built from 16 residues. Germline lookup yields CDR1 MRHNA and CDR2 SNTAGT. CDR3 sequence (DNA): TGTGCCAGCAGTGACTCGGCTAGCGGGGGGGCCCATGAGCAGTTCTTC. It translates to CASSDSASGGAHEQFF.

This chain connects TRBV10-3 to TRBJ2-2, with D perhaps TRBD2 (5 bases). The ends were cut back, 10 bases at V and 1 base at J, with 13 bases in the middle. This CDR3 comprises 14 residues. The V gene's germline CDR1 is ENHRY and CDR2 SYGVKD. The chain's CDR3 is CATEPAVNTGELFF. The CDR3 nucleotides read TGTGCCACCGAGCCAGCGGTGAACACCGGGGAGCTGTTTTTT.

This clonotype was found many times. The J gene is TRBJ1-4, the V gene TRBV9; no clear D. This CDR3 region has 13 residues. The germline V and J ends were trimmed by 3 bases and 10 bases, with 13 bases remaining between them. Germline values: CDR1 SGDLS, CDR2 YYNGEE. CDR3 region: CASSGPNVGKLFF. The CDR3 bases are TGTGCCAGCAGCGGCCCTAACGTTGGAAAACTGTTTTTT.

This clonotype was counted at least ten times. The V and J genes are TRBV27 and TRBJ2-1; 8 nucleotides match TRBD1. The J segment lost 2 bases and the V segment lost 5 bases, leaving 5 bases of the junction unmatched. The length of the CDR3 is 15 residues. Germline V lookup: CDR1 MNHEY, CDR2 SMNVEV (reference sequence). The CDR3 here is CASSPPGQAYNEQFF. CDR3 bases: TGTGCCAGCAGTCCACCGGGACAGGCCTACAATGAGCAGTTCTTC.

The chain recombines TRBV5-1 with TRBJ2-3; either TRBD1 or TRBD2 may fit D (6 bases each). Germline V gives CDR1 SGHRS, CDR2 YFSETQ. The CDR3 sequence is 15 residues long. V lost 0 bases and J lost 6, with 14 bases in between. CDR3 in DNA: TGCGCCAGCAGCTTGGCCGTAGGGGGGATGGATACGCAGTATTTT. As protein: CASSLAVGGMDTQYF.